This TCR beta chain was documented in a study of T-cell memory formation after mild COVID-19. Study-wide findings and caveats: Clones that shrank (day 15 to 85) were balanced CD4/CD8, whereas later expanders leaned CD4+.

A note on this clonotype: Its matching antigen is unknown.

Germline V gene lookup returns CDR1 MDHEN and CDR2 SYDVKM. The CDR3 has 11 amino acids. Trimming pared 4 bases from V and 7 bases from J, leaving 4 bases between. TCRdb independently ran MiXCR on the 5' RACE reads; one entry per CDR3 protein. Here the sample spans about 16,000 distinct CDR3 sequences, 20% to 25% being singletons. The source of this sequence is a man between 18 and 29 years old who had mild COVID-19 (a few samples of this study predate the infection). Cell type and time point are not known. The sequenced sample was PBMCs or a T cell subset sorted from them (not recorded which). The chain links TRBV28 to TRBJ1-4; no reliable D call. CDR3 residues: CASSYSEKLFF. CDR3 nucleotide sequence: TGTGCCAGCAGTTACAGTGAAAAACTGTTTTTT.